What follows is one T cell receptor (beta chain) and its context. Using its own MiXCR run on the RT-PCR reads, TCRdb lists one record per CDR3 protein. The table includes more than 600,000 distinct CDR3 sequences, approximately 14% detected once. This CDR3 is 18 amino acids long. The ends were cut back, 5 bases at V and 2 bases at J, with 22 bases in the middle. Germline V gene data show CDR1 as PRHDT and CDR2 as FYEKMQ (reference sequence). The gene calls are TRBV13 and TRBJ2-4; D is perhaps TRBD1 or TRBD2 (6 bases each). Sequencing input: memory CD4+ T cells from blood. The sequence derives from a female donor in good health, serving as a healthy control. The CDR3 loop is CASSPGGQGGGSKNIQYF. As DNA, the CDR3 is TGTGCCAGCAGCCCCGGGGGCCAGGGTGGTGGGTCCAAAAACATTCAGTACTTC.